This T cell receptor beta chain was obtained from a study of cytomegalovirus exposure and HLA in healthy donors. Whole-study context: A preliminary data release comprised tens of millions of unique TCRs obtained from HLA-typed donors. Findings and limits, study-wide: According to the study, 160 or so TCR beta chains were cytomegalovirus-associated. Per published accounts, TCR beta sequences correctly predicted the HLA-A and HLA-B alleles of most subjects.

PCR used 60 Vbeta primers and 13 Jbeta primers. Method: immunoSEQ multiplex PCR; TCRdb's copy keeps in-frame clones and lacks some. The table counts roughly 35,000 clones; around 3.3% lies in the top ten. Comments on this clone: No antigen is known for it.

The V gene's germline CDR1 is SEHNR and CDR2 FQNEAQ (reference sequence). The V and J ends lost 5 bases and 4 bases, in that order; junction bases with no gene match: 3. This CDR3 region has 15 residues. Material: PBMCs. The sequence was obtained from a woman between 35 and 50 years old in good health and CMV-seropositive. The J gene is TRBJ2-7, the V gene TRBV7-9; 15 bases agree with TRBD2. The CDR3 sequence: CASSHGLAGGYEQYF. For the CDR3, the DNA is TGTGCCAGCAGCCACGGACTAGCGGGAGGGTACGAGCAGTACTTC.